Shown below are 5 T cell receptor beta chains from a single sample sequenced in a study of blood T cells in healthy people across ages. Sample-barcoded 5' priming and a J-beta primer mix drove a second PCR of roughly 7 to 11 cycles. TCRdb called the 5' RACE reads again in MiXCR, with one record for every CDR3 protein. This table has roughly 1.4 million distinct CDR3 sequences, roughly 64% appearing once. The specimen was blood. These receptors all stem from a man in his late teens or twenties in good health.

This clonotype was picked up a small number of times. The CDR3 spells CASSQAVASSSYEQYF. The CDR3 DNA sequence: TGCGCCAGCAGCCAAGCGGTAGCGAGTAGCTCCTACGAGCAGTACTTC. The rearrangement joins TRBV4-1 to TRBJ2-7; weak D call: TRBD2 (5 bases). This CDR3 contains 16 residues. The V gene's germline CDR1 is MGHRA and CDR2 YSYEKL. V shed 1 base and J shed 0 bases, with 13 bases lying between them.

This chain connects TRBV5-6 to TRBJ1-4, with TRBD1 as a possible D gene (5 bases). CDR1 and CDR2 (germline): SGHDT, YYEEEE. This CDR3 spans 17 amino acids. With 2 bases removed from V and 12 bases from J, the gap between germline ends came to 26 bases. CDR3 protein: CASSFFQGKVWFWELFF. For the CDR3, the DNA is TGTGCCAGCAGCTTTTTTCAGGGAAAGGTCTGGTTCTGGGAACTGTTTTTT. The whole variable domain, filled in from reference TRBV5-6 and TRBJ1-4, reads DAGVTQSPTHLIKTRGQQVTLRCSPKSGHDTVSWYQQALGQGPQFIFQYYEEEERQRGNFPDRFSGHQFPNYSSELNVNALLLGDSALYLCASSFFQGKVWFWELFFGSGTQLSVL.

Comments on this clonotype: The junction departs from the called germline gene at one end, perhaps through a read error. V is TRBV13 and J is TRBJ2-1, with 7 bases identical to TRBD1. Germline V CDR1 and CDR2: PRHDT, FYEKMQ (reference sequence). This CDR3 spans 14 amino acids. The chain's CDR3 is CACSTDRSYNEQFF. CDR3 in DNA: TGTGCCTGCAGCACGGACAGGTCCTACAATGAGCAGTTCTTC.

Worth noting for this clonotype: The junction differs from germline at one of its ends, possibly a read error. V and J are TRBV7-9 and TRBJ2-3; D is perhaps TRBD2 (6 bases). Germline loops: CDR1 SEHNR, CDR2 FQNEAQ (reference sequence). The CDR3 is made up of 17 amino acids. The CDR3 region is CASSSVTGERGTDTKYF. In DNA form, the CDR3 reads TGTGCCAGCAGCTCCGTAACGGGGGAAAGGGGCACAGATACGAAGTATTTT.

Concerning this clonotype: Germline and junction disagree at one end, which may indicate a read error. The chain couples TRBV29-1 to TRBJ2-3; 10 bases map to TRBD2. The CDR3 sequence is 16 residues long. Germline values: CDR1 SQVTM, CDR2 ANQGSEA. CDR3 sequence (DNA): TGCAGCGTAGAAGGACTAGCGGATTCTAGCACAGATACGCAGTATTTT. Translation gives CSVEGLADSSTDTQYF.